This is a list of T cell receptor beta chains from one sample in a study of cytomegalovirus exposure and HLA in healthy donors. Profiling relied on immunoSEQ multiplex PCR, and the TCRdb table lists in-frame clones only, not all of them. The sample has about 84,000 clones. Sequenced sample: PBMCs. These receptors originate from a man between 45 and 60 years old in good health and CMV-seronegative. Each CDR3 is given with its conserved first and last residue. D genes are given only for firm matches.

V gene	J gene	D gene	CDR3 protein	CDR3 DNA
TRBV4-1	TRBJ2-1	TRBD2	CASSQELTSGGVNNEQFF	TGCGCCAGCAGCCAAGAGCTAACTAGCGGGGGGGTTAACAATGAGCAGTTCTTC
TRBV4-2	TRBJ1-6	TRBD1	CASSQDGRGREYNSPLHF	TGTGCCAGCAGCCAAGATGGCAGGGGGCGGGAATATAATTCACCCCTCCACTTT
TRBV5-1	TRBJ1-2	TRBD1	CASSFPGQGIYGYTF	TGCGCCAGCAGCTTTCCGGGACAGGGCATCTATGGCTACACCTTC
TRBV4-2	TRBJ2-5	NA	CASSHSRVAETQYF	TGTGCCAGCAGCCACTCGAGGGTGGCAGAGACCCAGTACTTC
TRBV19	TRBJ1-1	NA	CASSIVLRNTEAFF	TGTGCCAGTAGTATAGTTTTGAGGAACACTGAAGCTTTCTTT
TRBV4-3	TRBJ2-1	NA	CASSHGAYNEQFF	TGCGCCAGCAGCCACGGGGCCTACAATGAGCAGTTCTTC
TRBV28	TRBJ1-2	TRBD1	CASSLRDRVGGYTF	TGTGCCAGCAGTTTGAGGGACAGGGTAGGTGGCTACACCTTC
TRBV7-2	TRBJ1-6	NA	CASSPGGVSRVPYNSPLHF	TGTGCCAGCAGCCCTGGCGGGGTCAGCCGGGTCCCCTATAATTCACCCCTCCACTTT
TRBV6-5	TRBJ1-3	NA	CASSREAPSGNTIYF	TGTGCCAGCAGTCGGGAGGCCCCCTCTGGAAACACCATATATTTT
TRBV30	TRBJ1-5	NA	CAWSGHLDQPQHF	TGTGCCTGGAGTGGCCACTTGGATCAGCCCCAGCATTTT
TRBV7-8	TRBJ2-7	TRBD1	CASSYQGTGLFYEQYF	TGTGCCAGCAGCTATCAAGGGACAGGGCTATTCTACGAGCAGTACTTC
TRBV6-6	TRBJ1-5	NA	CASSFLTGVSNQPQHF	TGTGCCAGCAGTTTCCTAACAGGCGTGAGCAATCAGCCCCAGCATTTT
TRBV7-2	TRBJ1-5	NA	CASSFDSSNQPQHF	TGTGCCAGCAGCTTCGACAGTAGCAATCAGCCCCAGCATTTT
TRBV6-5	TRBJ1-1	NA	CASSYRPTGTEAFF	TGTGCCAGCAGTTACCGGCCTACAGGGACTGAAGCTTTCTTT
TRBV5-1	TRBJ1-4	NA	CASRQVTATNEKLFF	TGCGCCAGCAGACAGGTCACAGCAACTAATGAAAAACTGTTTTTT
TRBV4-1	TRBJ2-3	NA	CASSQEGGLPPTDTQYF	TGCGCCAGCAGCCAAGAGGGGGGGCTACCTCCTACAGATACGCAGTATTTT
TRBV27	TRBJ2-3	NA	CASSFGGPRTDTQYF	TGTGCCAGCAGTTTTGGGGGCCCGAGGACAGATACGCAGTATTTT
TRBV5-6	TRBJ2-3	NA	CASSLAFTDTQYF	TGTGCCAGCAGCCTAGCGTTCACAGATACGCAGTATTTT
TRBV11-1	TRBJ2-7	TRBD1	CASSTRTGSAYEQYF	TGTGCCAGCAGCACGCGGACAGGGTCAGCCTACGAGCAGTACTTC
TRBV14	TRBJ2-1	TRBD2	CASSQVGLAGGDEQFF	TGTGCCAGCAGCCAAGTAGGGCTAGCGGGGGGGGATGAGCAGTTCTTC
TRBV2	TRBJ2-1	TRBD2	CASSELAGVHEQFF	TGTGCCAGCAGTGAACTAGCGGGGGTGCATGAGCAGTTCTTC
TRBV5-1	TRBJ1-6	TRBD1	CASSFRGQGDLLHF	TGCGCCAGCAGCTTCCGGGGACAGGGGGATCTCCTCCACTTT
TRBV4-1	TRBJ2-3	TRBD2	CASSLQRGTTDTQYF	TGCGCCAGCAGCCTTCAGCGGGGTACCACAGATACGCAGTATTTT
TRBV14	TRBJ1-1	NA	CASSARAGATEAFF	TGTGCCAGCAGCGCAAGGGCAGGGGCCACTGAAGCTTTCTTT
TRBV7-9	TRBJ2-7	TRBD2	CASSPRGLAGAYEQYF	TGTGCCAGCAGCCCCCGAGGACTAGCGGGGGCGTACGAGCAGTACTTC
TRBV5-4	TRBJ2-3	NA	CASSNEDIDTQYF	TGTGCCAGCAGCAACGAGGACATAGATACGCAGTATTTT
TRBV11-2	TRBJ2-6	TRBD2	CASSLDDLGGAGANVLTF	TGTGCCAGCAGCTTAGACGATCTGGGGGGGGCTGGGGCCAACGTCCTGACTTTC
TRBV6-5	TRBJ1-1	NA	CASRRLMNTEAFF	TGTGCCAGCAGGAGGCTAATGAACACTGAAGCTTTCTTT
TRBV29-1	TRBJ2-7	NA	CSVSDSNEQYF	TGCAGCGTTTCGGACAGCAACGAGCAGTACTTC
TRBV11-1	TRBJ1-5	TRBD1	CASSLDRGMNQPQHF	TGTGCCAGCAGCTTAGACAGGGGGATGAATCAGCCCCAGCATTTT
TRBV25-1	TRBJ1-2	NA	CASSEGSNYGYTF	TGTGCCAGCAGTGAGGGCAGTAACTATGGCTACACCTTC
TRBV11-2	TRBJ1-2	TRBD1	CASSLRGGAGYGYTF	TGTGCCAGCAGCTTACGAGGGGGCGCAGGATATGGCTACACCTTC
TRBV6-5	TRBJ2-1	NA	CASSYRMAGSYNEQFF	TGTGCCAGCAGTTACCGGATGGCGGGCTCCTACAATGAGCAGTTCTTC
TRBV5-5	TRBJ1-5	TRBD1	CASSLGTGSQPQHF	TGTGCCAGCAGCTTAGGGACAGGGAGTCAGCCCCAGCATTTT
TRBV28	TRBJ1-2	TRBD1	CASSLTGNYGYTF	TGTGCCAGCAGCCTGACAGGGAACTATGGCTACACCTTC
TRBV5-5	TRBJ2-7	TRBD1	CASSLVGQGNYEQYF	TGTGCCAGCAGCTTGGTGGGACAGGGTAACTACGAGCAGTACTTC
TRBV9	TRBJ2-2	TRBD1	CASSADLQGNGELFF	TGTGCCAGCAGCGCGGACTTACAGGGGAACGGGGAGCTGTTTTTT
TRBV30	TRBJ2-2	NA	CAWVGGTGELFF	TGTGCCTGGGTGGGGGGCACCGGGGAGCTGTTTTTT
TRBV28	TRBJ1-5	NA	CASRGSGGNQPQHF	TGTGCCAGCAGGGGAAGTGGAGGGAATCAGCCCCAGCATTTT
TRBV18	TRBJ1-6	TRBD1	CASSPRYGTGNSYSPLHF	TGTGCCAGCTCACCACGTTACGGGACAGGCAATTCATATTCACCCCTCCACTTT
TRBV11-3	TRBJ2-7	TRBD1	CASSARDSSYEQYF	TGTGCCAGCAGCGCTCGGGACAGCTCCTACGAGCAGTACTTC
TRBV7-9	TRBJ1-2	TRBD1	CASSPGTGGIYRYTF	TGTGCCAGCAGCCCAGGGACAGGGGGGATCTATCGCTACACCTTC
TRBV25-1	TRBJ1-2	TRBD1	CASRGPGQNYGYTF	TGTGCCAGCAGGGGACCGGGACAGAACTATGGCTACACCTTC
TRBV5-1	TRBJ2-3	NA	CASSLPASTTDTQYF	TGCGCCAGCAGCTTGCCGGCTAGTACCACAGATACGCAGTATTTT
TRBV5-1	TRBJ2-5	NA	CASSFGIQETQYF	TGCGCCAGCAGCTTCGGTATCCAAGAGACCCAGTACTTC
TRBV7-6	TRBJ2-7	TRBD1	CASSLEFGRGNYEQYF	TGTGCCAGCAGCTTAGAGTTTGGCAGGGGGAACTACGAGCAGTACTTC
TRBV28	TRBJ2-7	TRBD1	CASSTGGTAYEQYF	TGTGCCAGCAGCACAGGGGGCACTGCCTACGAGCAGTACTTC
TRBV5-4	TRBJ2-7	NA	CASSLEQGTYEQYF	TGTGCCAGCAGCTTGGAACAGGGAACCTACGAGCAGTACTTC
TRBV4-3	TRBJ2-3	NA	CASSQELGVWGTSSTDTQYF	TGCGCCAGCAGCCAAGAACTAGGAGTTTGGGGGACTTCGAGCACAGATACGCAGTATTTT
TRBV11-3	TRBJ2-2	TRBD2	CASSLDRGGVNTGELFF	TGTGCCAGCAGCTTAGATCGCGGGGGGGTGAACACCGGGGAGCTGTTTTTT
TRBV2	TRBJ1-5	NA	CASSPYLYSNQPQHF	TGTGCCAGCAGCCCATACCTATATAGCAATCAGCCCCAGCATTTT
TRBV6-5	TRBJ2-2	NA	CASSYFRNTGELFF	TGTGCCAGCAGCTACTTCAGGAACACCGGGGAGCTGTTTTTT
TRBV9	TRBJ1-6	NA	CASSVSGGGSPLHF	TGTGCCAGCAGCGTATCTGGGGGCGGCTCACCCCTCCACTTT
TRBV9	TRBJ2-3	NA	CASSVDLAGSTDTQYF	TGTGCCAGCAGCGTAGATTTGGCAGGGTCCACAGATACGCAGTATTTT
TRBV5-1	TRBJ2-5	NA	CASSPGLQGRETQYF	TGCGCCAGCAGCCCAGGCCTCCAGGGGAGAGAGACCCAGTACTTC